This T cell receptor beta chain was found in a study of beta chain features in type 1 diabetes. Study results and limitations: VDJ junctions sequenced from type 1 diabetes patients showed fewer insertions and more deletions.

Sequenced material consisted of expressed TCRB transcripts (all of the isolated RNA was reverse transcribed). The table came from immunoSEQ multiplex PCR; TCRdb's copy has only in-frame clones and leaves some out. There are under 250,000 clones in the sample; about a tenth occur only once, and 1% to 1.5% lies in the top ten. Germline lookup yields CDR1 MDHEN and CDR2 SYDVKM. This CDR3 region has 14 residues. Between the trimmed V and J ends, which lost 3 bases and 4 bases, there was a span of 11 bases. A remark on this clone: Its matching antigen is unknown.

This rearrangement joins TRBV28 to TRBJ2-3; D is unclear. Sequenced: central memory CD4+ T cells from blood. The TCR comes from a man aged 18 to 30 in good health. CDR3 DNA: TGTGCCAGCAGTTTGTCCCTGCCCCCAGATACGCAGTATTTT. Translating gives CASSLSLPPDTQYF.